This T cell receptor (beta chain) was captured in a study of shared clonotypes between healthy human individuals. Background on the study: Used for every donor were three CD4 naive, three CD4 memory, two CD8 naive and one CD8 memory plate.

The CDR3 is 14 amino acids. The V gene lost 3 bases and the J gene lost 1 base, with 8 bases spanning the gap. Germline assignment: CDR1 SGHDT and CDR2 YYEEEE. General observations from the study: Estimated richness was generally greater in naive than memory subsets.

For this clone: Its antigen is unknown.

Assay runs were performed at deep level. The repertoire was sequenced with immunoSEQ multiplex PCR; TCRdb's copy has only in-frame clones and lacks some. The data hold 1.6 million or so clones, with roughly 95% observed a single time. The sequence came from a man younger than 40 in good health. V gene TRBV5-6 combines with J gene TRBJ2-1; D unresolved. Sequenced sample: naive CD4+ T cells sorted from blood. Sample subset: CD45RA+ positively selected. The CDR3 coding sequence is TGTGCCAGCAGCTCCCGCATATCCTACAATGAGCAGTTCTTC. It codes for CASSSRISYNEQFF. The whole variable domain, remainder taken from reference TRBV5-6 and TRBJ2-1, is DAGVTQSPTHLIKTRGQQVTLRCSPKSGHDTVSWYQQALGQGPQFIFQYYEEEERQRGNFPDRFSGHQFPNYSSELNVNALLLGDSALYLCASSSRISYNEQFFGPGTRLTVL.